The 15 T cell receptor beta chains below were found in one sample sequenced in a study of CD8 T cells in ankylosing spondylitis. Study outcomes and limitations: About eight highly homologous variants made up a TCR beta motif that seemed to typify ankylosing spondylitis blood.

Antigen specificity for these receptors is unknown. TCRdb redid the calling of the 5' RACE reads with MiXCR, one entry per CDR3 protein. The repertoire holds 200,000 to 250,000 distinct CDR3 sequences, around 7.9% seen once, with approximately 14% in the top ten. Sample: blood, either unsorted or a sorted T cell fraction (not recorded which). The receptor set was obtained from a male donor with ankylosing spondylitis.

This clonotype was counted many times. For the CDR3, the DNA is TGTGCCAGCAGCCCCCCCCTGCGGCAGAATGAAAAACTGTTTTTT. Translation: CASSPPLRQNEKLFF. The chain couples TRBV7-9 to TRBJ1-4; D uncertain. Trimming removed 5 bases at V and 5 bases at J, with 15 bases between. The CDR3 length is 15 residues. Germline-derived CDR1 and CDR2 are SEHNR and FQNEAQ (reference sequence).

In this sample, this clonotype turned up many times. It is likely a read error, because the conserved phenylalanine at the end of the CDR3 is missing. The DNA is omitted, as the CDR3 cannot be located on it reliably, and the CDR3 follows TCRdb's listing. The chain uses TRBV7-9 and TRBJ1-2; the table's D call, TRBD1, has no DNA check behind it. Germline V gives CDR1 SEHNR, CDR2 FQNEAQ (reference sequence). The CDR3 length is 12 residues, termini included. CDR3: CASSSGTAPLLS.

This clonotype showed up just a few times. The chain couples TRBV9 to TRBJ2-3, with TRBD2 matching 9 bases. The CDR3 is made up of 15 amino acids. Germline V gene data show CDR1 as SGDLS and CDR2 as YYNGEE. V was clipped by 2 bases and J by 3 bases; unmatched bases: 4. CDR3 in amino acids: CASSVSGRVTDTQYF. CDR3 sequence (DNA): TGTGCCAGCAGCGTTAGCGGGAGAGTTACAGATACGCAGTATTTT.

The CDR3 DNA follows: TGTGCCAGCAGCTTACGTTACAGGGTGACTGGAAACACCATATATTTT. Protein: CASSLRYRVTGNTIYF. This chain links TRBV7-9 with TRBJ1-3, with a weak D call TRBD1 (6 bases). CDR3 length equals 16 residues. Germline CDR1 and CDR2: SEHNR and FQNEAQ (reference sequence). Trimming took 2 bases from V and 2 from J, leaving 13 bases between them.

This clonotype was counted at least ten times. The chain carries TRBV29-1 and TRBJ2-1, with TRBD2 matching over 13 bases. This CDR3 has 15 amino acids. Germline V gives CDR1 SQVTM, CDR2 ANQGSEA. Germline trimming cut 6 bases from V and 7 bases from J; bases unmatched to any gene: 9. The CDR3 protein is CSVVGTSGNPNEQFF. For the CDR3, the DNA is TGCAGCGTCGTGGGGACTAGCGGGAATCCGAATGAGCAGTTCTTC.

The table lists this clonotype with many counts. The chain recombines TRBV15 with TRBJ1-5; D remains unclear. This CDR3 spans 15 amino acids. Trimming cost V 0 bases and J 7 bases, with 13 bases left between them. CDR1 LNHNV and CDR2 YYDKDF come from the germline V gene (reference sequence). As DNA, the CDR3 is TGTGCCACCAGCAGAGATCGAACGGTCTGGCAGCCCCAGCATTTT. Its translation is CATSRDRTVWQPQHF.

This clonotype appeared many times. V and J are TRBV4-2 and TRBJ2-7; 11 nucleotides match TRBD2. Trimming took 2 bases from V and 3 from J; bases not matched to a gene: 6. CDR3 length: 16 residues. CDR1 and CDR2 from the germline V gene are LGHNA and YNFKEQ. The CDR3: CASSQTTSGSFYEQYF. Here the CDR3 DNA reads TGTGCCAGCAGCCAAACCACTAGCGGGAGTTTCTACGAGCAGTACTTC.

This clonotype was found many times. The chain combines TRBV28 with TRBJ2-7; possible D gene TRBD2, 5 bases. CDR1 MDHEN and CDR2 SYDVKM come from the germline V gene. Trimming shortened V by 3 bases and J by 6 bases, and 15 bases separated the two germline ends. This CDR3 is 14 amino acids long. CDR3 region: CASSFLGSRGEQYF. CDR3 bases: TGTGCCAGCAGTTTTCTTGGCTCACGGGGCGAGCAGTACTTC.

This clonotype was observed a handful of times. This rearrangement joins TRBV4-3 to TRBJ2-7, with 7 bases identical to TRBD2. The CDR3 sequence is 15 residues long. V was clipped by 0 bases and J by 4 bases; unmatched bases: 6. Germline loops: CDR1 LGHNA, CDR2 YSLEER. The CDR3 sequence is CASSQDSSGPYEQYF. The CDR3 DNA reads as TGCGCCAGCAGCCAAGATTCTAGCGGACCGTACGAGCAGTACTTC.

Ten or more counts support this clonotype. This sequence joins TRBV2 and TRBJ1-2; the match to TRBD1 covers 7 bases. Trimming cost V 10 bases and J 0 bases; bases outside gene matches: 8. Germline CDR1 is SNHLY and CDR2 is FYNNEI. The CDR3 is 14 residues long. The CDR3 DNA is TGTGCCACCGGGACAGCGAAAGCTAACTATGGCTACACCTTC. Translating gives CATGTAKANYGYTF.

In this sample, this clonotype turned up many times. The CDR3 DNA reads as TGTGCCAGCAGTGAGTTTGGCAGGTACACCGGGGAGCTGTTTTTT. It specifies CASSEFGRYTGELFF. This rearrangement joins TRBV2 to TRBJ2-2; D gene unclear. Per germline, CDR1 SNHLY and CDR2 FYNNEI. Trimming took 3 bases from V and 3 from J, leaving 11 bases between them. This CDR3 region has 15 residues.

In this sample, this clonotype turned up a few times. The gene calls are TRBV5-5 and TRBJ1-5, with D hard to call. Trimming cost V 1 base and J 0 bases, with 8 bases left between them. From germline, CDR1 is SGHKS and CDR2 YYEKEE (reference sequence). This CDR3 comprises 15 residues. The CDR3 loop reads CASSLIEFSNQPQHF. CDR3 sequence (DNA): TGTGCCAGCAGCTTGATAGAATTTAGCAATCAGCCCCAGCATTTT.

The chain has TRBV13 and TRBJ2-7; D not certain. V shed 0 bases and J shed 1 base, with 7 bases lying between them. The germline V gene encodes CDR1 PRHDT and CDR2 FYEKMQ (reference sequence). This CDR3 has 14 amino acids. The CDR3 DNA is TGTGCCAGCAGCTTAGGGACTTTATCCTACGAGCAGTACTTC. Its translation: CASSLGTLSYEQYF. Full variable domain (remainder filled in from reference TRBV13 and TRBJ2-7): AAGVIQSPRHLIKEKRETATLKCYPIPRHDTVYWYQQGPGQDPQFLISFYEKMQSDKGSIPDRFSAQQFSDYHSELNMSSLELGDSALYFCASSLGTLSYEQYFGPGTRLTVT.

This clonotype has only a few counts. The V call is TRBV9, the J call TRBJ1-1, with a tentative D call TRBD1 (6 bases). The CDR3 totals 13 residues. CDR1 is SGDLS and CDR2 is YYNGEE in the germline V gene. With 6 bases removed from V and 0 bases from J, the gap between germline ends came to 9 bases. The CDR3 sequence: CASTGDMNTEAFF. The CDR3 nucleotides are TGTGCCAGCACGGGGGACATGAACACTGAAGCTTTCTTT.

Many counts were recorded for this clonotype. The chain couples TRBV2 to TRBJ2-2, with 8 bases aligning to TRBD1. CDR1 is SNHLY, CDR2 FYNNEI, per germline. The CDR3 is 14 residues long. V gave up 7 bases and J gave up 5 bases; unmatched junction bases: 6. CDR3 DNA: TGTGCCAGCACCCCAGGGGGCGGGACCGGGGAGCTGTTTTTT. Translated, it gives CASTPGGGTGELFF.